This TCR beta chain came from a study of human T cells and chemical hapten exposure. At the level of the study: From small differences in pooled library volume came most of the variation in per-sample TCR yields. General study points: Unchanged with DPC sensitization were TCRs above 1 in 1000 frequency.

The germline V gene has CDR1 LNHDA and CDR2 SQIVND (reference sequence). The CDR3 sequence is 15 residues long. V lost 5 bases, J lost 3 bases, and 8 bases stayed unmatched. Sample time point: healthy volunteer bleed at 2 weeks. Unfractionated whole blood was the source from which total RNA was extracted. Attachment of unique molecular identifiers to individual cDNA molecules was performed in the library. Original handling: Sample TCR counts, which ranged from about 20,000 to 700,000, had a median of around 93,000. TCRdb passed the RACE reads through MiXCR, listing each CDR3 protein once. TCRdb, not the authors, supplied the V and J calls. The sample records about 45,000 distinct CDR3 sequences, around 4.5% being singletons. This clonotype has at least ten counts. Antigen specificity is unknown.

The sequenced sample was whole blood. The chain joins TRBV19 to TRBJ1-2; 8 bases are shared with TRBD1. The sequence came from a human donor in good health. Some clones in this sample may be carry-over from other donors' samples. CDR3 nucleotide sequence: TGTGCCAGTAGTTTCCAGATGACAGGGGACTATGGCTACACCTTC. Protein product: CASSFQMTGDYGYTF.